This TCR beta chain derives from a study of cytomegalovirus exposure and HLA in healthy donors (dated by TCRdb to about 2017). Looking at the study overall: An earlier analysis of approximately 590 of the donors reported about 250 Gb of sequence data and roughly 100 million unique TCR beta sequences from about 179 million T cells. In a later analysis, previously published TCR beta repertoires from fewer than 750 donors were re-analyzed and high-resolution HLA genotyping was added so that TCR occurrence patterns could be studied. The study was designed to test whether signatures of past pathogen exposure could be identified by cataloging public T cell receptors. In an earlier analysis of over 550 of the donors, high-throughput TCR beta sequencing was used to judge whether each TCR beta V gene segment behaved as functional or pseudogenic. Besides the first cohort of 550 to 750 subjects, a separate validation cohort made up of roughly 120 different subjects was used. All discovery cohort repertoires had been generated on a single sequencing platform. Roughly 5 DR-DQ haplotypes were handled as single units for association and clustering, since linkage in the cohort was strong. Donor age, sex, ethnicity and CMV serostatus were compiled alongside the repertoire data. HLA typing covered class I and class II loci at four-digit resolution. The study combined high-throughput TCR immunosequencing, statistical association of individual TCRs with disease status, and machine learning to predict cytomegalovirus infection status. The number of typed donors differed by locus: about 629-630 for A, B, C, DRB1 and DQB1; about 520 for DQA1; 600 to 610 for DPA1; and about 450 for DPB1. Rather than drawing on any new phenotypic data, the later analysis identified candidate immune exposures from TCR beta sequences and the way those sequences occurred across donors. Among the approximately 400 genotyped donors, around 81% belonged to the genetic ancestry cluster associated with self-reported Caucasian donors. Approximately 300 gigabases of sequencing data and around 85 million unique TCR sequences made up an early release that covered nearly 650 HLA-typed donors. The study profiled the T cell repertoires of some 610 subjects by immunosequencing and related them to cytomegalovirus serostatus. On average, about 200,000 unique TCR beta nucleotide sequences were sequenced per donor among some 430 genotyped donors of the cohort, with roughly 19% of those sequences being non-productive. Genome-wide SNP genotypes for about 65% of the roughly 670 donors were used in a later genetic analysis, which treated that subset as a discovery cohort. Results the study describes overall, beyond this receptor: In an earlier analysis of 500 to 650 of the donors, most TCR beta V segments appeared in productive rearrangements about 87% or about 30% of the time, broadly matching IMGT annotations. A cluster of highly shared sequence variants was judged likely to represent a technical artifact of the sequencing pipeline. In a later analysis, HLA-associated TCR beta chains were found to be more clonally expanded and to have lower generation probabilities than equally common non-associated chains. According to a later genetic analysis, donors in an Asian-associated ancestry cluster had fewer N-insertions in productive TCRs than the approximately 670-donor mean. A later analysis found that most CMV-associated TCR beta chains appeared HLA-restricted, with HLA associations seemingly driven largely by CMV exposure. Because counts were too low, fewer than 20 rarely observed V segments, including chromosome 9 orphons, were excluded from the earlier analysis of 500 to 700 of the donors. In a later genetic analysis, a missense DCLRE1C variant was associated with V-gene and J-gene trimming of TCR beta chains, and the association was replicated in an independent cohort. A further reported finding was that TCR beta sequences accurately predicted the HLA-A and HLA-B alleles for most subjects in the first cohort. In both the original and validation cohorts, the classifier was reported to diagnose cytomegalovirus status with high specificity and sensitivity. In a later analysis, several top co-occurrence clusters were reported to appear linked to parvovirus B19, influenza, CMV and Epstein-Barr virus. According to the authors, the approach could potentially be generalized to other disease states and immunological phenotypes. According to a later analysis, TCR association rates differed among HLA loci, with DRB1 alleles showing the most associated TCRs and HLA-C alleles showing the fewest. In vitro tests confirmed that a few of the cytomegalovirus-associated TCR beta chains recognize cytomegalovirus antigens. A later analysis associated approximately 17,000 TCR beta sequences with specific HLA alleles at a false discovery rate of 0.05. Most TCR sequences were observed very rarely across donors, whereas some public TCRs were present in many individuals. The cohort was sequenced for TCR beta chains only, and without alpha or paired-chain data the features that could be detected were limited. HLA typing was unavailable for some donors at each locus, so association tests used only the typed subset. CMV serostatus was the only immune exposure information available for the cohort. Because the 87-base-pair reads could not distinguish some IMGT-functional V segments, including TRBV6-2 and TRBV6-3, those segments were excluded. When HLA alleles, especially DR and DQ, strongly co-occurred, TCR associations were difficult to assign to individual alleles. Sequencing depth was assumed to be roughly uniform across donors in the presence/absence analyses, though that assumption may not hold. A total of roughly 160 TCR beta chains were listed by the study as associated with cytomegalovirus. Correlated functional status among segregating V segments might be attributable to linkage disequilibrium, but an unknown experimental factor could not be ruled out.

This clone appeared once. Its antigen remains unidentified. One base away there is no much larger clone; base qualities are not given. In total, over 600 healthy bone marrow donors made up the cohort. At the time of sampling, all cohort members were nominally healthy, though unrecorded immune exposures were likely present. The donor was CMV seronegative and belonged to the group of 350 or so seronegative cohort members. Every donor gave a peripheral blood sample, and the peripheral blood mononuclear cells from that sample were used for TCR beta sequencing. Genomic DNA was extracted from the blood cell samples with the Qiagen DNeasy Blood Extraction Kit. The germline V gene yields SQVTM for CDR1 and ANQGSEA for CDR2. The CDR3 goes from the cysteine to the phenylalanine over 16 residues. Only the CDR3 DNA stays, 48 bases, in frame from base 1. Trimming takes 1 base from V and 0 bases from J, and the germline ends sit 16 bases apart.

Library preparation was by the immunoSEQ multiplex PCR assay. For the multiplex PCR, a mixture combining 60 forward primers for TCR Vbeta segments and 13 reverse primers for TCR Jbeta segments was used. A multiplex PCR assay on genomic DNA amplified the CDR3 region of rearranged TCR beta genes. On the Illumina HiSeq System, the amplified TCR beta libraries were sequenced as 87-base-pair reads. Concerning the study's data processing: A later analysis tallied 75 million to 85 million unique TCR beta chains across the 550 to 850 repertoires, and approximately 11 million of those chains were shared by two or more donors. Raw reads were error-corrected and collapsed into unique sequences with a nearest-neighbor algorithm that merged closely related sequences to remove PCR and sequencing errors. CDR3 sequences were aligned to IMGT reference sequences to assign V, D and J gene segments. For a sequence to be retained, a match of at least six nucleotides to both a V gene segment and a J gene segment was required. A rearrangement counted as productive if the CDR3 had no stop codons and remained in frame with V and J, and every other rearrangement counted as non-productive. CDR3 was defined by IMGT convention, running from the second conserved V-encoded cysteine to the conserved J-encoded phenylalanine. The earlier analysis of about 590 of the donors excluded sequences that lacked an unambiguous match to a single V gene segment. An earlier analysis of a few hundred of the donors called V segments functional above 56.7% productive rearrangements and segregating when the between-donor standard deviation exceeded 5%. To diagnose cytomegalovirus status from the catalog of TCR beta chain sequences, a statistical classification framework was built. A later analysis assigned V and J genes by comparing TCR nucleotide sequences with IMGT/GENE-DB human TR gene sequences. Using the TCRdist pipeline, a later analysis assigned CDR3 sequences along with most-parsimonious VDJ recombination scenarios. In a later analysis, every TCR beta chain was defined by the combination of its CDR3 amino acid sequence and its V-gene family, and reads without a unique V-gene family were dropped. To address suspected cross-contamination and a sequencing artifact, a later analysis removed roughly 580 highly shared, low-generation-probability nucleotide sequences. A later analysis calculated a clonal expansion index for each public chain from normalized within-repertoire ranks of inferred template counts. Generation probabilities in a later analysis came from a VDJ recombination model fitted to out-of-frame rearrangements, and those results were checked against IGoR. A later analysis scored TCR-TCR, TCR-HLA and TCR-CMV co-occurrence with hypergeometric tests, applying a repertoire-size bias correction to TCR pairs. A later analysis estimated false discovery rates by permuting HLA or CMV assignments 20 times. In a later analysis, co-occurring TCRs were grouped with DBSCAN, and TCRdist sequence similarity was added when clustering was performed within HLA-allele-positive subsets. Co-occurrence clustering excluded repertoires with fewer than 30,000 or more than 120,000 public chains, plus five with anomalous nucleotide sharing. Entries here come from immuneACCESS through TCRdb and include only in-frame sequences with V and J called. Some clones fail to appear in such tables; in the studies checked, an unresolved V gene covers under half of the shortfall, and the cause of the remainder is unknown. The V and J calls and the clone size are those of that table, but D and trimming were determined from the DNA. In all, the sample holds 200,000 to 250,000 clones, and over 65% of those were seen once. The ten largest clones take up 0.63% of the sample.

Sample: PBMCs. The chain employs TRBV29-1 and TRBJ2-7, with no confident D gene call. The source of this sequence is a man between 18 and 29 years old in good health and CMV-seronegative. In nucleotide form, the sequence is TGCAGCGTTGAAGGAGGTTGGCAGCATAGCTCCTACGAGCAGTACTTC. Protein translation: CSVEGGWQHSSYEQYF.